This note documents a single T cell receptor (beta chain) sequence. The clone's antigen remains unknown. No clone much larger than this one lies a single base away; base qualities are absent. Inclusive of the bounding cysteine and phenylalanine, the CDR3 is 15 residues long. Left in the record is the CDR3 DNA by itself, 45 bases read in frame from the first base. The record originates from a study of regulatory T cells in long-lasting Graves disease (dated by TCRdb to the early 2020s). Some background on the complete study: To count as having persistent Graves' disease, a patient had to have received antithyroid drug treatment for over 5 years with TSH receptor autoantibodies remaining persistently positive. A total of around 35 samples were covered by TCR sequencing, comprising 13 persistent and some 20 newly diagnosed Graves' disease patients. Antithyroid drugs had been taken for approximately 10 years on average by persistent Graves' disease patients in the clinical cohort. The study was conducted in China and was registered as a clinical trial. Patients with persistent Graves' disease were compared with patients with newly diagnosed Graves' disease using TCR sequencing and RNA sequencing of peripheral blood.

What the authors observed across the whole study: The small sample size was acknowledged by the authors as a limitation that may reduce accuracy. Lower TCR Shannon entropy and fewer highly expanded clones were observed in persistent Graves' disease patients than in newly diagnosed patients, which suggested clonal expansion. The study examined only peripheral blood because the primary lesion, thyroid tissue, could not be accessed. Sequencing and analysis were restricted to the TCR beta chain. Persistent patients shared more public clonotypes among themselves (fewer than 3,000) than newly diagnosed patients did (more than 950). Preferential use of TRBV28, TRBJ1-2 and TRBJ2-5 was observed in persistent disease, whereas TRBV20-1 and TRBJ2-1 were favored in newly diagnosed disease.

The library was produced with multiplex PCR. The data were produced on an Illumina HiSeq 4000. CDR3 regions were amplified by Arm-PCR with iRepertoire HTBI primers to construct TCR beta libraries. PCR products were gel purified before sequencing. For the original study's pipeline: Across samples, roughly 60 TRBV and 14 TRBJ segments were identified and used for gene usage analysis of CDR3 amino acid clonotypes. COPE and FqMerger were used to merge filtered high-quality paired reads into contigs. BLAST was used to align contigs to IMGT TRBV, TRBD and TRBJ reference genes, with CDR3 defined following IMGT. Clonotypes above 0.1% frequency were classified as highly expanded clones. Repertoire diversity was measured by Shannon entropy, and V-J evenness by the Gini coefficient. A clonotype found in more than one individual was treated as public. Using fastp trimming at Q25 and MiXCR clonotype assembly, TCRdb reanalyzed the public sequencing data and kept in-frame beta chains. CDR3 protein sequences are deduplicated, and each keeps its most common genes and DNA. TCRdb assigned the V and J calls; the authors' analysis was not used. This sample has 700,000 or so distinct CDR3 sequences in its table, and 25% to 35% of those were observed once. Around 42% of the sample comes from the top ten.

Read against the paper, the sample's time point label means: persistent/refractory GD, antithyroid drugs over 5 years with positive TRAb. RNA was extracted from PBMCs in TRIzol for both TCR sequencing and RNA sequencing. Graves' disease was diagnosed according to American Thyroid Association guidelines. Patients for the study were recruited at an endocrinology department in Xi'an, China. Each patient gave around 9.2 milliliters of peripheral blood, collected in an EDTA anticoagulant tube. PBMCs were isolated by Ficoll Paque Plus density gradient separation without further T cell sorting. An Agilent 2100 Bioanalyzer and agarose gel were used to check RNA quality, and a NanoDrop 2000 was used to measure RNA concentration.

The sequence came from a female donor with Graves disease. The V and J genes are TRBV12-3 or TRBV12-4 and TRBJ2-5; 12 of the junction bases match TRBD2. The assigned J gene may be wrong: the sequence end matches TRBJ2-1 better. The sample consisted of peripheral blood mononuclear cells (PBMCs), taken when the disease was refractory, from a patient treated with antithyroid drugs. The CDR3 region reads CASSFLAGGPNEQFF. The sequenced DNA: TGTGCCAGCAGTTTTCTAGCGGGAGGGCCTAATGAGCAGTTCTTC.